These 4 T cell receptor beta chains were sequenced from one sample in a study of high-grade serous ovarian cancer treatment subgroups. Some clones are missing from TCRdb's copy, which holds only in-frame ones; the method was immunoSEQ multiplex PCR. The repertoire holds 10,000 to 12,000 clones, with about 71% as singletons. Tumor tissue was taken before any definitive surgery or chemotherapy was given. The specimen sequenced was tumor tissue. These receptors were obtained from a human donor with high-grade serous ovarian cancer.

The chain couples TRBV10-3 to TRBJ2-7; maybe TRBD1 (6 bases). The ends were cut back, 5 bases at V and 0 bases at J, with 8 bases in the middle. This CDR3 region has 13 residues. Germline assignment: CDR1 ENHRY and CDR2 SYGVKD. DNA for the CDR3: TGTGCCATCAGTACAGGGAGCTCCTACGAGCAGTACTTC. This sequence encodes CAISTGSSYEQYF.

The V and J genes are TRBV10-1 and TRBJ2-7; no reliable D call. The germline V gene has CDR1 WNHNN and CDR2 SYGVQD (reference sequence). The CDR3 length is 13 residues. V lost 3 bases to trimming and J lost 3 bases, with 9 bases between them. The CDR3 protein is CASSDYNGYEQYF. The CDR3 nucleotides read TGCGCCAGCAGTGATTATAATGGCTACGAGCAGTACTTC.

The chain uses TRBV7-2 and TRBJ2-5, with D tentatively TRBD1 (6 bases). The CDR3 has 14 residues. Trimming pared 4 bases from V and 2 bases from J, leaving 11 bases between. Germline V gives CDR1 SGHTA, CDR2 FQGNSA. CDR3 coding DNA: TGTGCCAGCAGCTGGGGGACAAGTCAAGAGACCCAGTACTTC. It translates to CASSWGTSQETQYF.

J is TRBJ2-1 and V is TRBV4-3, with D hard to call. The CDR3 spans 15 residues. Germline CDR1 and CDR2: LGHNA and YSLEER. V was trimmed by 4 bases and J by 0 bases, leaving 10 bases between them. CDR3 in amino acids: CASSPFPTSYNEQFF. The CDR3 DNA reads TGCGCCAGCAGCCCTTTCCCCACCTCCTACAATGAGCAGTTCTTC.